This T cell receptor (beta chain) was sequenced in a study of response to subunit inactivated influenza vaccine. Study-level results: With each seasonal influenza vaccination, the authors suggested, few new T cells are recruited.

There are a few counts of this clonotype. Its antigen is unknown. From germline, CDR1 is WSHSY and CDR2 SAAADI. V was pared by 8 bases and J by 2 bases, with 22 bases between. The CDR3 covers 16 residues. TCRdb redid the calling of the RT-PCR reads with MiXCR, one entry per CDR3 protein. The data contain 630,000 or so distinct CDR3 sequences, 15% to 18% of them singletons. This chain connects TRBV10-2 to TRBJ2-7; tentatively, D is TRBD1 or TRBD2 (5 bases each). The TCR originated in a man in his fifties who received an inactivated influenza vaccine. The starting material was PBMCs from blood, obtained 11 to 12 days after vaccination. CDR3 protein: CASLKVGDGGAYEQYF. The CDR3 bases are TGCGCCAGCCTAAAAGTGGGGGACGGAGGAGCCTACGAGCAGTACTTC.